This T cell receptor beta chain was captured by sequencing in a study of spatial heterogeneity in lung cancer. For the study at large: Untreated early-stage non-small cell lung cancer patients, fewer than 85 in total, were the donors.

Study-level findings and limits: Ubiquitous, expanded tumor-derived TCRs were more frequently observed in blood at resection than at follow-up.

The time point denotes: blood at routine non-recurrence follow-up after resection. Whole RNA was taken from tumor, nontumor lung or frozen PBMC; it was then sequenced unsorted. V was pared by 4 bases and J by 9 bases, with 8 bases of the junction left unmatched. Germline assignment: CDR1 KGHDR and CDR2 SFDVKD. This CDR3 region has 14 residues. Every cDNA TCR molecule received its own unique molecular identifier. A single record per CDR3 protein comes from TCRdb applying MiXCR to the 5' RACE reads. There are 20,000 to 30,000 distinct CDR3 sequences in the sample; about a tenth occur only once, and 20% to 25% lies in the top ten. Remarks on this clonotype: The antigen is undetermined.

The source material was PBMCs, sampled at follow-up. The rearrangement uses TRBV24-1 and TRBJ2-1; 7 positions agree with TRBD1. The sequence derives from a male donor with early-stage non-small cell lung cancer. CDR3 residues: CATSDSDRVAEQFF. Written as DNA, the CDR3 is TGTGCCACCAGTGACTCTGACAGGGTTGCTGAGCAGTTCTTC.